This T cell receptor (beta chain) was captured by sequencing in a study of cytomegalovirus exposure and HLA in healthy donors. General study findings and limits: In a later analysis, a missense DCLRE1C variant was linked to TCR beta V- and J-gene trimming.

Per the germline V gene, CDR1 is MDHEN and CDR2 is SYDVKM. There are 15 residues in the CDR3. V dropped 6 bases and J dropped 2; count of bases not matched to a gene: 7. To note about this clone: No antigen is known for it.

Use of 60 Vbeta and 13 Jbeta primers characterized the PCR. Sequencing was performed with immunoSEQ multiplex PCR; in TCRdb, only in-frame clones are kept and a portion is missing. The profile shows roughly 140,000 clones, about three quarters of them singletons. Sequenced: PBMCs. The chain is built from TRBV28 and TRBJ2-1; 7 nucleotides match TRBD1. The source is a man aged 18 to 30 in good health and CMV-seronegative. The CDR3: CASSLPGQTYNEQFF. In DNA form, the CDR3 reads TGTGCCAGCAGCCTTCCGGGACAGACCTACAATGAGCAGTTCTTC. The entire variable domain, with the rest obtained from reference TRBV28 and TRBJ2-1, is as follows: DVKVTQSSRYLVKRTGEKVFLECVQDMDHENMFWYRQDPGLGLRLIYFSYDVKMKEKGDIPEGYSVSREKKERFSLILESASTNQTSMYLCASSLPGQTYNEQFFGPGTRLTVL.